The 14 T cell receptor beta chains reported below all come from one sample, sequenced in a study of T cells in Graves' hyperthyroidism and ophthalmopathy. RNA transcripts provided the source from which TCR beta CDR3 regions were amplified. HTBI primers were used for first-round RT-PCR of the TCR CDR3. Each CDR3 protein is one row after TCRdb ran MiXCR on the multiplex PCR reads. The sample has 600,000 to 700,000 distinct CDR3 sequences; 45% are singletons. Material for sequencing was peripheral blood or thyroid tissue (not recorded which). These receptors all stem from an adult man with Graves' disease, either hyperthyroidism or ophthalmopathy (not recorded which).

This clonotype was found many times. The chain joins TRBV29-1 to TRBJ2-7; 9 bases are shared with TRBD1. Germline CDR1 and CDR2: SQVTM and ANQGSEA. The V and J ends lost 7 bases and 0 bases, in that order; junction bases with no gene match: 7. The CDR3 runs to 14 residues. CDR3 bases: TGCAGCGCATACGACAGGGGGGACTCCTACGAGCAGTACTTC. Amino acids: CSAYDRGDSYEQYF.

This clonotype has ten or more counts. The chain has TRBV7-9 and TRBJ1-1; D possibly corresponds to TRBD1 (5 bases). The CDR3 contains 14 residues. Germline CDR1 is SEHNR and CDR2 is FQNEAQ (reference sequence). Trimming took 3 bases from V and 1 from J, leaving 9 bases between them. For the CDR3, the DNA is TGTGCCAGCAGCTTCGGGGACGGGAACACTGAAGCTTTCTTT. Amino acids: CASSFGDGNTEAFF. The full variable domain, rest sourced from reference TRBV7-9 and TRBJ1-1, is DTGVSQNPRHKITKRGQNVTFRCDPISEHNRLYWYRQTLGQGPEFLTYFQNEAQLEKSRLLSDRFSAERPKGSFSTLEIQRTEQGDSAMYLCASSFGDGNTEAFFGQGTRLTVV.

The J gene is TRBJ2-7, the V gene TRBV7-8; TRBD1 aligns across 9 bases. Unmatched junction bases numbered 6, after V lost 3 bases and J lost 6 bases. Per the germline V gene, CDR1 is SGHVS and CDR2 is FQNEAQ. The CDR3 contains 14 residues. DNA of the CDR3: TGTGCCAGCAGCTTCCGGGACAGGGCGAGCGAGCAGTACTTC. Translation gives CASSFRDRASEQYF. The whole variable domain, filled in from reference TRBV7-8 and TRBJ2-7, reads GAGVSQSPRYKVAKRGQDVALRCDPISGHVSLFWYQQALGQGPEFLTYFQNEAQLDKSGLPSDRFFAERPEGSVSTLKIQRTQQEDSAVYLCASSFRDRASEQYFGPGTRLTVT.

This clonotype was counted ten times or more. The chain joins TRBV20-1 to TRBJ2-5, with no clear D. Trimming took off 0 bases at V and 5 bases at J, with 7 bases between the two ends. Germline CDR1 reads DFQATT; CDR2 reads SNEGSKA (reference sequence). This CDR3 is 12 amino acids long. CDR3 sequence reads: CSARDNGETQYF. The CDR3 DNA follows: TGCAGTGCTAGAGATAATGGTGAGACCCAGTACTTC.

This clonotype came up many times. The chain is built from TRBV7-9 and TRBJ1-5; D remains ambiguous. This CDR3 has 15 amino acids. The germline V gene encodes CDR1 SEHNR and CDR2 FQNEAQ (reference sequence). V gave up 1 base and J gave up 4 bases, with 11 bases separating them. CDR3 DNA: TGTGCCAGCAGCTTAGACGCAACAGCAAATCAGCCCCAGCATTTT. It codes for CASSLDATANQPQHF.

This clonotype was seen repeatedly, ten times or more. The chain is built from TRBV29-1 and TRBJ1-1, with D possibly being TRBD1 (5 bases). Trimming shortened V by 4 bases and J by 3 bases, and 12 bases separated the two germline ends. Germline CDR1 is SQVTM and CDR2 is ANQGSEA. The CDR3 sequence is 13 residues long. The CDR3 here is CSVAVSGDTEAFF. The CDR3 bases are TGCAGCGTTGCTGTCTCGGGGGACACTGAAGCTTTCTTT.

The CDR3, as DNA: TGTGCCAGCAGCTTAGTCGGTAGCGGAGGGACGGCAGATACGCAGTATTTT. The encoded protein is CASSLVGSGGTADTQYF. The chain couples TRBV7-2 to TRBJ2-3, with a weak D call TRBD2 (6 bases). Looked up from germline, CDR1 is SGHTA and CDR2 is FQGNSA. Trimming pared 1 base from V and 4 bases from J, leaving 18 bases between. The CDR3 covers 17 residues.

This clonotype has a count of ten or more. The chain couples TRBV29-1 to TRBJ1-2; D uncertain. The germline gives CDR1 SQVTM, CDR2 ANQGSEA. The CDR3 is made up of 14 amino acids. Trimming stripped 2 bases from V and 8 bases from J, with 18 bases between. CDR3 coding DNA: TGCAGCGTTGAACTTAATCTTTGGATCTCGGGCTACACCTTC. Its protein is CSVELNLWISGYTF.

The chain employs TRBV15 and TRBJ1-3; D uncertain. Germline lookup yields CDR1 LNHNV and CDR2 YYDKDF (reference sequence). V lost 3 bases, J lost 2 bases, and 5 bases lay in between. This CDR3 spans 13 amino acids. CDR3 region: CATSSLPGNTIYF. As DNA, the CDR3 is TGTGCCACCAGCAGCTTACCTGGAAACACCATATATTTT.

CDR3 protein: CASKPTSGRPGELFF. For the CDR3, the DNA is TGTGCCAGCAAGCCGACTAGCGGGAGACCCGGGGAGCTGTTTTTT. J is TRBJ2-2 and V is TRBV12-3 or TRBV12-4; 12 nucleotides match TRBD2. V lost 7 bases, J lost 6 bases, and 6 bases stayed unmatched. The length of the CDR3 is 15 residues.

This clonotype occurred many times. The chain carries TRBV20-1 and TRBJ1-2; TRBD1 aligns across 7 bases. The CDR3 contains 13 residues. Germline V CDR1 and CDR2: DFQATT, SNEGSKA (reference sequence). V trimming: 6 bases; J trimming: 4 bases; junction bases outside the gene matches: 8. In nucleotides, the CDR3 is TGCAGTGCGAACCAAGGGGGCCTCTATGGCTACACCTTC. It is translated as CSANQGGLYGYTF.

This clonotype was observed a handful of times. V usage is TRBV2 and J usage is TRBJ1-5; TRBD1 matches at 9 bases. Germline CDR1 SNHLY, CDR2 FYNNEI. The length of the CDR3 is 14 residues. The junction had 0 bases not matched to a gene; V was cut back by 1 base and J by 5 bases. CDR3 coding DNA: TGTGCCAGCAGTGAAGGGACAGGGGATCAGCCCCAGCATTTT. This translates into CASSEGTGDQPQHF.

This clonotype was picked up a small number of times. The chain uses TRBV27 and TRBJ1-2; tentative D call: TRBD1 (5 bases). V was shortened by 5 bases and J by 2 bases, with 15 bases between the two germline ends. Germline CDR1 reads MNHEY; CDR2 reads SMNVEV (reference sequence). The CDR3 has 15 amino acids. CDR3 region: CASSPYLRGNYGYTF. The CDR3 coding sequence is TGTGCCAGCAGTCCCTATTTACGGGGGAACTATGGCTACACCTTC.

The J gene is TRBJ2-7, the V gene TRBV7-8; no clear D. This CDR3 region has 14 residues. The germline CDR1 and CDR2 sequences are SGHVS and FQNEAQ. Trimming pared 4 bases from V and 1 base from J, leaving 11 bases between. As DNA, the CDR3 is TGTGCCAGCAGCTCTCAAATAGGGTCCTACGAGCAGTACTTC. It codes for CASSSQIGSYEQYF.